A selection of T cell receptor beta chains follows, all from one sample in a study of blood T cells in healthy people across ages. Each CDR3 protein is one row after TCRdb ran MiXCR on the 5' RACE reads. The repertoire holds 1.5 million to 2 million distinct CDR3 sequences, with just under 50% as singletons. The sequencing sample was made of blood. The receptors come from a woman aged 40 to 50 in good health. CDR3s include the opening cysteine and the closing phenylalanine or tryptophan. Clone size appears in some rows only: once, few, many, or a class for an expanded clone.

clone_size: -; v_call: TRBV20-1; cdr3_aa: CSASLGGGGGVQFF
clone_size: few; v_call: TRBV7-2; cdr3_aa: CASSYRAGLAKNIQYF
clone_size: -; v_call: TRBV7-3; cdr3_aa: CASSHGQDRAGTQFF
clone_size: -; v_call: TRBV12-3/TRBV12-4; cdr3_aa: CASSPGQGWSYEQYF
clone_size: -; v_call: TRBV5-1; cdr3_aa: CASSSTLKGADTQYF
clone_size: -; v_call: TRBV10-3; cdr3_aa: CAISLTGPHEQFF
clone_size: few; v_call: TRBV25-1; cdr3_aa: CASRDGAGGGYEQYF
clone_size: -; v_call: TRBV5-1; cdr3_aa: CASSYKTEAFF
clone_size: -; v_call: TRBV11-2; cdr3_aa: CASSLLLAGGREETQYF
clone_size: -; v_call: TRBV7-9; cdr3_aa: CASSSTLTVAKNIQYF
clone_size: -; v_call: TRBV11-2; cdr3_aa: CASSLASGTPNSPLHF
clone_size: -; v_call: TRBV20-1; cdr3_aa: CSARSPGQGIYNEQYF
clone_size: -; v_call: TRBV9; cdr3_aa: CASSVGGQGNNYGYTF
clone_size: -; v_call: TRBV4-2; cdr3_aa: CASSQEGTSGVDEQFF
clone_size: few; v_call: TRBV20-1; cdr3_aa: CSALDPTFHEQYF
clone_size: few; v_call: TRBV6-6; cdr3_aa: CASSYSMGNNEQFF
clone_size: -; v_call: TRBV7-2; cdr3_aa: CASSVTGTTRAEQFF
clone_size: -; v_call: TRBV5-1; cdr3_aa: CASRPGWGAKNIQYF
clone_size: -; v_call: TRBV28; cdr3_aa: CASSSFPGGALFGANVLTF
clone_size: -; v_call: TRBV5-1; cdr3_aa: CASIGAGRYNEQFF